This TCR beta chain was documented in a study of blood T cells in healthy people across ages. This clonotype has ten or more counts. Antigen unknown. Study observations and caveats: With donor CMV status unknown, expanded clonotype changes were possibly confounded.

V was cut by 1 base and J by 5 bases, with 14 bases left in between. The CDR3 consists of 14 residues. Germline V gene sequence: CDR1 DFQATT, CDR2 SNEGSKA (reference sequence). Next came a second PCR, run for about 7 to 12 cycles, which used a sample-barcoded 5' primer along with a J-beta primer mix. The authors tagged each cDNA molecule using a template-switch adaptor with 12 random nucleotides. Each CDR3 protein gets one entry after TCRdb re-called the 5' RACE reads with MiXCR. This sample carries 1.5 million to 1.9 million distinct CDR3 sequences, about 45% of them seen once, and the ten largest clones take 4%. Every participating donor contributed 8.5 to 10 milliliters of peripheral blood through a draw.

The genes are TRBV20-1 and TRBJ1-2, with D unresolved. Sequencing was performed on blood. The TCR comes from a woman aged 18-30 years in good health. In DNA, the CDR3 is TGCAGTGCTAGAGTAGTAGGGCAGCCATATGGCTACACCTTC. Translated: CSARVVGQPYGYTF.